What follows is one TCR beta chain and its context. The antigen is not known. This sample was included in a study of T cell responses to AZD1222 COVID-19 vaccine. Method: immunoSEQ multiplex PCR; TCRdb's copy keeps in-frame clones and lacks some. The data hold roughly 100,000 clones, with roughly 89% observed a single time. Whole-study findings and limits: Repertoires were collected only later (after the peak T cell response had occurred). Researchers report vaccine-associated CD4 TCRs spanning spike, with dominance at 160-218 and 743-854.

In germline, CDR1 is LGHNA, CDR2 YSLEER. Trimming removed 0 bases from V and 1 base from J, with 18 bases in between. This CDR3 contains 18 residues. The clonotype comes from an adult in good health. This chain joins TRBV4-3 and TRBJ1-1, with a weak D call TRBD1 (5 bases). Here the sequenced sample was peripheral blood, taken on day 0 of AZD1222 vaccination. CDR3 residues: CASSQDLGGFRTNTEAFF. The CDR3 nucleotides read TGCGCCAGCAGCCAAGATCTTGGGGGGTTTAGGACGAACACTGAAGCTTTCTTT.